This entry lists 30 T cell receptor beta chains sequenced from one sample in a study of Graves' ophthalmopathy and Graves' hyperthyroidism. Using RNA transcripts, the TCR beta CDR3 regions were amplified. The library came from an HTBI-primed first-round RT-PCR and a second-round multiplex PCR. TCRdb reprocessed the multiplex PCR reads with MiXCR, giving one entry per CDR3 protein. The sample holds hundreds of thousands of distinct CDR3 sequences, around 21% seen once. The sequenced sample was peripheral blood. These receptors originate from a woman aged 18-29 years with stable Graves' hyperthyroidism.

Note on this clonotype: The conserved phenylalanine or tryptophan is not found at the CDR3 terminus, so this likely reflects a read error. The V gene is TRBV20-1, the J gene TRBJ2-7; D is uncertain. The germline gives CDR1 DFQATT, CDR2 SNEGSKA (reference sequence). CDR3 size: 13 residues. Trimming shortened V by 5 bases and J by 2 bases, and 13 bases separated the two germline ends. CDR3 in DNA: TGCAGTGCTGTTCTAGTTCCAGCCTACGAGCAGTACTAC. It encodes CSAVLVPAYEQYY.

In its sample, this clonotype was seen many times. The rearrangement uses TRBV29-1 and TRBJ2-7; possibly TRBD1 for D (6 bases). The ends were cut back, 4 bases at V and 2 bases at J, with 12 bases in the middle. The CDR3 consists of 13 residues. Germline-derived CDR1 and CDR2 are SQVTM and ANQGSEA. The CDR3 spells CSVGGTLTYEQYF. As DNA, the CDR3 is TGCAGCGTTGGTGGGACACTAACCTACGAGCAGTACTTC.

CDR3 in amino acids: CAISPETGAKSPLHF. CDR3 nucleotides: TGTGCCATCAGCCCGGAAACAGGGGCGAAATCACCCCTCCACTTT. The chain has TRBV10-3 and TRBJ1-6, with 7 nucleotides matching TRBD1. Germline V gives CDR1 ENHRY, CDR2 SYGVKD. This CDR3 spans 15 amino acids. The ends lost 6 bases at V and 10 bases at J; junction bases unmatched: 12.

This clonotype was observed at least ten times. This rearrangement joins TRBV24-1 to TRBJ2-2; D perhaps matches TRBD1 (6 bases). V was clipped by 2 bases and J by 5 bases, with 11 bases between them. The CDR3 covers 15 residues. Germline V gene lookup returns CDR1 KGHDR and CDR2 SFDVKD. The CDR3 coding sequence is TGTGCCACCAGTGATTGGGTCAGGGGTACCGGGGAGCTGTTTTTT. It yields the protein CATSDWVRGTGELFF.

V is TRBV7-6 and J is TRBJ2-7, with 9 bases identical to TRBD2. The CDR3 runs 17 residues. From germline, CDR1 is SGHVS and CDR2 FNYEAQ. The V segment lost 1 base and the J segment 3 bases; nucleotides outside the gene matches: 10. The CDR3 DNA is TGTGCCAGCAGCTTAGTTAGCGGGAGTCAATCGGGCTACGAGCAGTACTTC. Amino acids: CASSLVSGSQSGYEQYF.

Many counts were recorded for this clonotype. V and J are TRBV20-1 and TRBJ2-7; TRBD2 agrees at 11 bases. CDR3 size: 16 residues. V was clipped by 6 bases and J by 7 bases; unmatched bases: 17. Germline V gene sequence: CDR1 DFQATT, CDR2 SNEGSKA (reference sequence). In DNA form, the CDR3 reads TGCAGTGCGGCTAGCGGGAGGCCGCCTTCCTCGTCTGAGCAGTACTTC. This encodes CSAASGRPPSSSEQYF.

This clonotype was seen ten or more times. This rearrangement joins TRBV10-3 to TRBJ2-7; TRBD2 matches 10 bases. Germline V gene lookup returns CDR1 ENHRY and CDR2 SYGVKD. CDR3 length equals 15 residues. Trimming cost V 1 base and J 7 bases; bases outside gene matches: 7. The CDR3 is CAISELGLASREQYF. DNA for the CDR3: TGTGCCATCAGTGAGTTGGGACTAGCGTCTAGGGAGCAGTACTTC.

V and J are TRBV27 and TRBJ2-7; TRBD2 aligns across 7 bases. This CDR3 spans 14 amino acids. Germline V CDR1 and CDR2: MNHEY, SMNVEV (reference sequence). J lost 4 bases, V lost 3 bases, and 6 bases had no gene match. CDR3: CASSFGEGLYEQYF. The DNA of the CDR3 is TGTGCCAGCAGTTTTGGGGAGGGCCTTTACGAGCAGTACTTC.

The rearrangement links TRBV29-1 to TRBJ1-1; 8 bases are a match to TRBD1. J gave up 1 base and V 4 bases, and 2 bases lay outside the gene matches. CDR1 is SQVTM and CDR2 is ANQGSEA in the germline V gene. The CDR3 totals 13 residues. Here the CDR3 reads CSVGDRTNTEAFF. The DNA of the CDR3 is TGCAGCGTTGGGGACAGGACGAACACTGAAGCTTTCTTT.

J is TRBJ1-5 and V is TRBV28, with D perhaps TRBD1 (6 bases). From germline, CDR1 is MDHEN and CDR2 SYDVKM. Trimming pared 1 base from V and 7 bases from J, leaving 11 bases between. The CDR3 length is 14 residues. The DNA of the CDR3 is TGTGCCAGCAGTTTATTGGGGGCTGAACAGCCCCAGCATTTT. This translates into CASSLLGAEQPQHF.

This clonotype was counted ten times or more. J is TRBJ1-5 and V is TRBV12-3 or TRBV12-4; D gene uncertain. The CDR3 sequence is 13 residues long. V was cut by 4 bases and J by 3 bases, with 7 bases left in between. CDR3 sequence reads: CASSSWPNQPQHF. CDR3 sequence (DNA): TGTGCCAGCAGTTCTTGGCCCAATCAGCCCCAGCATTTT.

This clonotype came up many times. The chain carries TRBV29-1 and TRBJ2-7; tentative D call: TRBD2 (5 bases). Per the germline V gene, CDR1 is SQVTM and CDR2 is ANQGSEA. With 1 base removed from V and 4 bases from J, the gap between germline ends came to 17 bases. This CDR3 contains 15 residues. The CDR3 region is CSVEAPTSGDYEQYF. CDR3 DNA: TGCAGCGTTGAAGCCCCCACTAGTGGGGATTACGAGCAGTACTTC.

This clonotype has more than one count but fewer than ten. This chain joins TRBV4-2 and TRBJ2-6, with D possibly being TRBD1 (6 bases). Germline CDR1 is LGHNA and CDR2 is YNFKEQ. Trimming left V 5 bases short and J 2 bases short, with 16 bases between. The CDR3 is made up of 17 amino acids. The CDR3 reads CASSAITGSAGANVLTF. In DNA, the CDR3 is TGTGCCAGCAGCGCTATAACAGGGAGTGCTGGGGCCAACGTCCTGACTTTC.

The V call is TRBV12-3 or TRBV12-4, the J call TRBJ1-2; possible D gene TRBD1, 5 bases. With 3 bases removed from V and 7 bases from J, the gap between germline ends came to 15 bases. This CDR3 spans 14 amino acids. The CDR3 DNA sequence: TGTGCCAGCAGTTTTTCAGGGAATCGCCCTGGCTACACCTTC. Encoded protein: CASSFSGNRPGYTF.

V and J are TRBV28 and TRBJ2-5; 11 nucleotides match TRBD1. Trimming at V came to 6 bases and at J to 4 bases, leaving 7 bases not matched to a gene. Germline CDR1 is MDHEN and CDR2 is SYDVKM. The CDR3 is made up of 15 amino acids. The CDR3 nucleotides read TGTGCCAGCAGCGCCTCCGGGACAGGGGGAGAGACCCAGTACTTC. Protein: CASSASGTGGETQYF.

This clonotype was detected a few times. This sequence joins TRBV11-2 and TRBJ1-2; 9 nucleotides match TRBD1. This CDR3 region has 17 residues. Germline V gene sequence: CDR1 SGHAT, CDR2 FQNNGV. V shed 5 bases and J 8 bases; nucleotides not matched to a gene: 18. The DNA for the CDR3 is TGTGCCAGCAGCCCCAAGATGGGGACAGGGTTTATCAGAGGCTACACCTTC. Its translation: CASSPKMGTGFIRGYTF.

This clonotype showed up just a few times. This chain connects TRBV12-3 or TRBV12-4 to TRBJ1-6; 7 bases are shared with TRBD1. The trim removed 5 bases at V and 13 bases at J, leaving 14 bases unmatched. The CDR3 is 15 amino acids. The CDR3 here is CASSDRQGTPRPLHF. The CDR3 DNA is TGTGCCAGCAGTGACAGACAGGGTACCCCGCGGCCCCTCCACTTT.

This clonotype was seen more than once but under ten times. The rearrangement joins TRBV6-2 or TRBV6-3 to TRBJ1-1, with TRBD1 matching over 8 bases. CDR1 is MNHEY, CDR2 SVGEGT, per germline. The CDR3 sequence is 17 residues long. With V trimmed by 0 bases and J by 0 bases, 6 bases remained unmatched. CDR3 sequence: CASSYSGRGRVNTEAFF. The CDR3 DNA sequence: TGTGCCAGCAGTTACTCGGGCAGGGGGCGCGTGAACACTGAAGCTTTCTTT.

Ten or more counts support this clonotype. The V and J genes are TRBV6-2 or TRBV6-3 and TRBJ2-2; no clear D gene. This CDR3 has 15 amino acids. Looked up from germline, CDR1 is MNHEY and CDR2 is SVGEGT. V dropped 4 bases and J dropped 4 bases, with 13 bases sitting between them. In DNA form, the CDR3 reads TGTGCCAGCAGTTCGATAGCTAGGCTCACCGGGGAGCTGTTTTTT. This encodes CASSSIARLTGELFF.

At least ten counts were recorded for this clonotype. V and J are TRBV7-9 and TRBJ2-7; no definite D call. Trimming removed 1 base at V and 0 bases at J, with 4 bases between. CDR1 and CDR2 (germline): SEHNR, FQNEAQ (reference sequence). The CDR3 is made up of 13 amino acids. The CDR3 spells CASSLVLSYEQYF. The CDR3 DNA is TGTGCCAGCAGCTTAGTTCTCTCCTACGAGCAGTACTTC. Full variable domain (rest looked up from reference TRBV7-9 and TRBJ2-7): DTGVSQNPRHKITKRGQNVTFRCDPISEHNRLYWYRQTLGQGPEFLTYFQNEAQLEKSRLLSDRFSAERPKGSFSTLEIQRTEQGDSAMYLCASSLVLSYEQYFGPGTRLTVT.

The J gene is TRBJ1-1, the V gene TRBV18; TRBD1 matches 7 bases. The germline gives CDR1 KGHSH, CDR2 LQKENI. This CDR3 is built from 16 residues. The junction had 8 bases not matched to a gene; V was cut back by 3 bases and J by 1 base. This chain's CDR3 is CASSPPPGQRNTEAFF. DNA of the CDR3: TGTGCCAGCTCACCGCCCCCGGGACAGCGGAACACTGAAGCTTTCTTT.

Notes on this clonotype: Since a much larger clone is just one base distant, this may be a read error. The conserved closing phenylalanine or tryptophan is absent in this CDR3, likely reflecting a read error. The chain combines TRBV4-1 with TRBJ2-5; possibly TRBD1 or TRBD2 for D (5 bases each). The germline V gene has CDR1 MGHRA and CDR2 YSYEKL. CDR3 size: 13 residues. Trimming removed 0 bases from V and 5 bases from J, with 7 bases in between. The DNA for the CDR3 is TGCGCCAGCAGCCAAGACGAGGGGGAGACCCAGTACTCC. It yields the protein CASSQDEGETQYS.

The chain combines TRBV12-3 or TRBV12-4 with TRBJ2-7; TRBD1 is a possible D gene (5 bases). V was clipped by 6 bases and J by 6 bases, with 15 bases between them. The CDR3 length is 13 residues. The CDR3 spells CASSPHQGIEQYF. The CDR3, as DNA: TGTGCCAGCAGCCCACATCAGGGCATCGAGCAGTACTTC.

The chain links TRBV6-5 to TRBJ2-2; 8 bases align to TRBD2. The J segment lost 5 bases and the V segment lost 0 bases, leaving 8 bases of the junction unmatched. There are 17 residues in the CDR3. The germline gives CDR1 MNHEY, CDR2 SVGAGI. In DNA, the CDR3 is TGTGCCAGCAGTTACTCCCCAAGCGGGGGTTATACCGGGGAGCTGTTTTTT. Its protein product is CASSYSPSGGYTGELFF.

Many counts were recorded for this clonotype. V and J are TRBV19 and TRBJ2-6; 9 positions agree with TRBD1. The CDR3 runs to 19 residues. Trimming removed 6 bases from V and 0 bases from J; junction bases left unmatched: 12. CDR1 and CDR2 from the germline V gene are LNHDA and SQIVND (reference sequence). The CDR3 bases are TGTGCCAGTAGCCCCCGAGGACAGGGGACGCTCTCTGGGGCCAACGTCCTGACTTTC. Its translation is CASSPRGQGTLSGANVLTF. Using reference TRBV19 and TRBJ2-6 for the parts outside the CDR3, the full variable domain is DGGITQSPKYLFRKEGQNVTLSCEQNLNHDAMYWYRQDPGQGLRLIYYSQIVNDFQKGDIAEGYSVSREKKESFPLTVTSAQKNPTAFYLCASSPRGQGTLSGANVLTFGAGSRLTVL.

There are many counts of this clonotype. This rearrangement joins TRBV30 to TRBJ1-1, with D possibly being TRBD1 (5 bases). CDR3 size: 14 residues. The V end was cut by 4 bases, the J end by 1 base, with 13 bases between. In germline, CDR1 is GTSNPN, CDR2 SVGIG (reference sequence). The CDR3 loop is CAWTAGTENTEAFF. CDR3 DNA sequence: TGTGCCTGGACCGCTGGGACGGAGAACACTGAAGCTTTCTTT.

Here the CDR3 reads CAWSSGTLNTEAFF. DNA for the CDR3: TGTGCCTGGAGTTCCGGGACACTGAACACTGAAGCTTTCTTT. The J gene is TRBJ1-1, the V gene TRBV30; D possibly corresponds to TRBD1 (6 bases). From germline, CDR1 is GTSNPN and CDR2 SVGIG (reference sequence). The germline V and J ends were trimmed by 2 bases and 0 bases, with 10 bases remaining between them. This CDR3 is built from 14 residues.

There are a few counts of this clonotype. V gene TRBV30 combines with J gene TRBJ2-7, with unresolved D. In germline, CDR1 is GTSNPN, CDR2 SVGIG (reference sequence). Trimming removed 0 bases at V and 2 bases at J, with 14 bases between. The CDR3 is 15 amino acids. The CDR3 protein is CAWSVTLDGPYEQYF. CDR3 sequence (DNA): TGTGCCTGGAGTGTTACCCTGGACGGCCCCTACGAGCAGTACTTC.

This clonotype has at least ten counts. V gene TRBV30 combines with J gene TRBJ1-2; the match to TRBD1 covers 8 bases. CDR3 length: 13 residues. Trimming cost V 3 bases and J 4 bases; bases outside gene matches: 4. Germline CDR1 and CDR2: GTSNPN and SVGIG (reference sequence). Here the CDR3 DNA reads TGTGCCTGGAGGGCCGGACAGGGCTATGGCTACACCTTC. It encodes CAWRAGQGYGYTF. Combining the CDR3 with reference TRBV30 and TRBJ1-2 gives the whole variable domain SQTIHQWPATLVQPVGSPLSLECTVEGTSNPNLYWYRQAAGRGLQLLFYSVGIGQISSEVPQNLSASRPQDRQFILSSKKLLLSDSGFYLCAWRAGQGYGYTFGSGTRLTVV.

The chain carries TRBV12-3 or TRBV12-4 and TRBJ1-1, with a weak D call TRBD1 (5 bases). Deletions cut 6 bases from V and 4 bases from J, with 15 bases between. This CDR3 comprises 14 residues. CDR3 loop: CASSPLRGSTEAFF. CDR3 DNA sequence: TGTGCCAGCAGCCCACTTAGGGGTTCCACTGAAGCTTTCTTT.